This T cell receptor beta chain was observed in a study of blood T cells in healthy people across ages. Study-level results: Naive T cell percentage showed a strong correlation with the diversity of TCR beta.

V was pared by 3 bases and J by 0 bases, with 7 bases between. Looked up from germline, CDR1 is SGDLS and CDR2 is YYNGEE. The length of the CDR3 is 15 residues. A sample-barcoded 5' primer and a J-beta primer mix were used in a second PCR of roughly 6 to 11 cycles. TCRdb reprocessed the 5' RACE reads via MiXCR and lists one record per CDR3 protein. The profile covers around 780,000 distinct CDR3 sequences, with roughly 25% appearing a single time and less than 3.5% taken by the ten largest. As concerns this clonotype: Its antigen is not known.

The sample was also reused in another study, on T cells of mothers and their children. From that study: Over 8 million TCR beta CDR3 reads were obtained from each mother, and roughly 2.9 million from each child. Related mother-child pairs shared slightly more overlap than unrelated pairs, but the difference was non-significant.

This rearrangement joins TRBV9 to TRBJ2-6, with no clear D. This clonotype originated in a boy aged 10-17 years in good health. What was sequenced was blood. The CDR3 DNA sequence: TGTGCCAGCAGCGCGAGGCTCTCTGGGGCCAACGTCCTGACTTTC. Amino acid sequence: CASSARLSGANVLTF.